This T cell receptor (beta chain) comes out of a study of T cell repertoires in cytomegalovirus infection. Overall study context: Researchers turned to recently identified HLA-C-restricted CMV epitopes as well as well-studied HLA-B-restricted ones. Based on public TCR beta signatures, there were indications of CMV infection and of a matching HLA type.

From the reads, TCRdb called clonotypes with MiXCR, one entry per CDR3 protein. This sample carries tens of thousands of distinct CDR3 sequences, 25% to 30% of them seen once, and the ten largest clones take 59%. CDR1 and CDR2 (germline): DFQATT, SNEGSKA (reference sequence). The V segment lost 0 bases and the J segment 4 bases; nucleotides outside the gene matches: 6. This CDR3 region has 16 residues. Points on this clonotype: Its cognate antigen is unknown.

The source material was CD8+ T cells from cultured PBMCs, sampled from culture after CMV antigen stimulation. The origin of this receptor is a human donor in good health (CMV status not recorded). Some clones in this sample may be carry-over from other donors' samples. This sequence joins TRBV20-1 and TRBJ2-3; 11 bases are a match to TRBD2. CDR3 sequence: CSAREGSGRAPDTQYF. In DNA, the CDR3 is TGCAGTGCTAGAGAAGGTAGCGGGAGGGCGCCAGATACGCAGTATTTT.